Listed below are T cell receptor beta chains from one sample, sequenced in a study of T cell responses to AZD1222 COVID-19 vaccine. The method was immunoSEQ multiplex PCR; TCRdb's version includes in-frame clones alone and lacks a portion of them. In the table there are approximately 190,000 clones, 90% to 95% of which are singletons. Specimen: peripheral blood, collected 28 days after the second dose of the MenACWY control vaccine. All receptors come from an adult who received the MenACWY meningococcal vaccine as a control. Both conserved end residues are part of each CDR3. The D gene is left open where the match is weak. Expanded clones get a size class; other rows say once, few or many, or leave the size out.

abundance: once; d_gene: NA; j_gene: TRBJ2-1; v_gene: TRBV5-1; CDR3aa: CASSPGTLYNEQFF; CDR3nt: TGCGCCAGCAGTCCCGGGACCCTGTACAATGAGCAGTTCTTC
abundance: NA; d_gene: NA; j_gene: TRBJ2-5; v_gene: TRBV7-7; CDR3aa: CASSSGGAPETQYF; CDR3nt: TGTGCCAGCAGCTCTGGTGGGGCCCCAGAGACCCAGTACTTC
abundance: NA; d_gene: NA; j_gene: TRBJ2-1; v_gene: TRBV3-1/TRBV3-2; CDR3aa: CASSQDHYNEQFF; CDR3nt: TGTGCCAGCAGCCAAGACCATTACAATGAGCAGTTCTTC
abundance: NA; d_gene: NA; j_gene: TRBJ1-1; v_gene: TRBV7-2; CDR3aa: CASSLTGGTGHTEAFF; CDR3nt: TGTGCCAGCAGCCTAACGGGCGGTACTGGGCACACTGAAGCTTTCTTT
abundance: NA; d_gene: NA; j_gene: TRBJ1-2; v_gene: TRBV7-8; CDR3aa: CASSLGDSGYGYTF; CDR3nt: TGTGCCAGCAGCTTAGGAGACAGTGGCTATGGCTACACCTTC
abundance: NA; d_gene: TRBD1; j_gene: TRBJ1-6; v_gene: TRBV5-8; CDR3aa: CASRGTGLETLHF; CDR3nt: TGTGCCAGCAGGGGGACAGGGCTTGAAACCCTCCACTTT
abundance: few; d_gene: NA; j_gene: TRBJ2-3; v_gene: TRBV24-1; CDR3aa: CATSDRLRLSSTDTQYF; CDR3nt: TGTGCCACCAGTGATAGGCTCCGACTCTCTAGCACAGATACGCAGTATTTT
abundance: few; d_gene: NA; j_gene: TRBJ1-1; v_gene: TRBV19; CDR3aa: CASSAGQSHTEAFF; CDR3nt: TGTGCCAGTAGTGCGGGTCAAAGCCACACTGAAGCTTTCTTT
abundance: few; d_gene: NA; j_gene: TRBJ2-5; v_gene: TRBV11-1; CDR3aa: CASSHPGETQYF; CDR3nt: TGTGCCAGCAGCCACCCAGGGGAGACCCAGTACTTC
abundance: NA; d_gene: NA; j_gene: TRBJ1-5; v_gene: TRBV19; CDR3aa: CASSQSGGDQPQHF; CDR3nt: TGTGCCAGTAGCCAATCCGGGGGCGATCAGCCCCAGCATTTT
abundance: once; d_gene: NA; j_gene: TRBJ2-3; v_gene: TRBV20-1; CDR3aa: CSATFRDTQYF; CDR3nt: TGCAGTGCTACGTTTCGAGATACGCAGTATTTT
abundance: once; d_gene: TRBD1; j_gene: TRBJ1-5; v_gene: TRBV12-5; CDR3aa: CASGPPGQPQPQHF; CDR3nt: TGTGCTAGTGGCCCGCCGGGACAGCCTCAGCCCCAGCATTTT
abundance: NA; d_gene: TRBD1; j_gene: TRBJ2-3; v_gene: TRBV25-1; CDR3aa: CASSADRGRTYTQYF; CDR3nt: TGTGCCAGCAGCGCGGACAGGGGAAGGACGTATACGCAGTATTTT
abundance: NA; d_gene: TRBD2; j_gene: TRBJ2-5; v_gene: TRBV5-1; CDR3aa: CASSLARVAGVKTQYF; CDR3nt: TGCGCCAGCAGCTTGGCCCGAGTAGCGGGAGTCAAGACCCAGTACTTC
abundance: NA; d_gene: TRBD1; j_gene: TRBJ1-1; v_gene: TRBV27; CDR3aa: CASSLLQGTTEAFF; CDR3nt: TGTGCCAGCAGTTTACTACAGGGGACCACTGAAGCTTTCTTT
abundance: NA; d_gene: NA; j_gene: TRBJ2-7; v_gene: TRBV7-2; CDR3aa: CASSLEPLPEQYF; CDR3nt: TGTGCCAGCAGCTTAGAGCCCCTCCCCGAGCAGTACTTC
abundance: NA; d_gene: NA; j_gene: TRBJ2-6; v_gene: TRBV5-4; CDR3aa: CASSSPGSGANVLTF; CDR3nt: TGTGCCAGCAGCTCCCCGGGTTCTGGGGCCAACGTCCTGACTTTC
abundance: NA; d_gene: NA; j_gene: TRBJ1-1; v_gene: TRBV28; CDR3aa: CASSPQGMGNTEAFF; CDR3nt: TGTGCCAGCAGTCCTCAGGGTATGGGGAACACTGAAGCTTTCTTT
abundance: NA; d_gene: NA; j_gene: TRBJ1-5; v_gene: TRBV7-8; CDR3aa: CASSPDRIGQLYQPQHF; CDR3nt: TGTGCCAGCAGCCCAGACCGAATAGGACAGCTCTATCAGCCCCAGCATTTT
abundance: NA; d_gene: TRBD2; j_gene: TRBJ2-7; v_gene: TRBV27; CDR3aa: CASSSVAGGYEQYF; CDR3nt: TGTGCCAGCAGTTCAGTAGCGGGAGGGTACGAGCAGTACTTC
abundance: NA; d_gene: NA; j_gene: TRBJ2-1; v_gene: TRBV11-2; CDR3aa: CASSSRASSYNEQFF; CDR3nt: TGTGCCAGCAGCTCTAGGGCCAGCTCCTACAATGAGCAGTTCTTC
abundance: NA; d_gene: NA; j_gene: TRBJ1-2; v_gene: TRBV10-3; CDR3aa: CAISELVYGYTF; CDR3nt: TGTGCCATCAGTGAGTTAGTCTATGGCTACACCTTC
abundance: NA; d_gene: TRBD1; j_gene: TRBJ2-3; v_gene: TRBV4-2; CDR3aa: CASSPQGQSTDTQYF; CDR3nt: TGTGCCAGCAGCCCACAGGGACAGAGCACAGATACGCAGTATTTT
abundance: NA; d_gene: TRBD2; j_gene: TRBJ2-1; v_gene: TRBV3-1/TRBV3-2; CDR3aa: CASSRIFSGSSYNEQFF; CDR3nt: TGTGCCAGCAGCCGAATTTTTAGCGGGAGCTCCTACAATGAGCAGTTCTTC
abundance: NA; d_gene: NA; j_gene: TRBJ1-5; v_gene: TRBV27; CDR3aa: CASSSQYNQPQHF; CDR3nt: TGTGCCAGCAGTTCGCAGTACAATCAGCCCCAGCATTTT
abundance: NA; d_gene: NA; j_gene: TRBJ2-1; v_gene: TRBV18; CDR3aa: CASSLDYNEQFF; CDR3nt: TGTGCCAGCTCACTGGACTACAATGAGCAGTTCTTC
abundance: NA; d_gene: NA; j_gene: TRBJ1-1; v_gene: TRBV9; CDR3aa: CASSPRVRADTEAFF; CDR3nt: TGTGCCAGCAGCCCCCGGGTGCGGGCAGACACTGAAGCTTTCTTT
abundance: NA; d_gene: NA; j_gene: TRBJ2-7; v_gene: TRBV24-1; CDR3aa: CATRNEQYF; CDR3nt: TGTGCCACCCGCAACGAGCAGTACTTC
abundance: NA; d_gene: TRBD2; j_gene: TRBJ2-3; v_gene: TRBV5-6; CDR3aa: CASSASGKDTQYF; CDR3nt: TGTGCCAGCTCGGCTAGCGGGAAAGATACGCAGTATTTT
abundance: NA; d_gene: TRBD2; j_gene: TRBJ2-1; v_gene: TRBV5-4; CDR3aa: CASSLKREKNNEQFF; CDR3nt: TGTGCCAGCAGCTTGAAGCGGGAGAAGAACAATGAGCAGTTCTTC
abundance: NA; d_gene: NA; j_gene: TRBJ1-5; v_gene: TRBV12-5; CDR3aa: CASSGGPGQPQHF; CDR3nt: TGTGCTAGCTCGGGGGGACCAGGTCAGCCCCAGCATTTT
abundance: NA; d_gene: TRBD1; j_gene: TRBJ1-5; v_gene: TRBV7-8; CDR3aa: CASSQQGVGSNQPQHF; CDR3nt: TGTGCCAGCAGCCAACAGGGGGTGGGTAGCAATCAGCCCCAGCATTTT
abundance: NA; d_gene: NA; j_gene: TRBJ1-2; v_gene: TRBV7-8; CDR3aa: CASSLALPGRYGYTF; CDR3nt: TGTGCCAGCAGCTTAGCGTTACCGGGGCGGTATGGCTACACCTTC
abundance: NA; d_gene: TRBD1; j_gene: TRBJ1-2; v_gene: TRBV6-6; CDR3aa: CASSLTGGGGYTF; CDR3nt: TGTGCCAGCAGTTTGACAGGGGGAGGAGGCTACACCTTC
abundance: NA; d_gene: NA; j_gene: TRBJ1-5; v_gene: TRBV29-1; CDR3aa: CSVGTGVQSPQHF; CDR3nt: TGCAGCGTTGGTACAGGCGTCCAATCGCCCCAGCATTTT
abundance: NA; d_gene: TRBD1; j_gene: TRBJ2-7; v_gene: TRBV28; CDR3aa: CASSFPTDRGYEQYF; CDR3nt: TGTGCCAGCAGTTTCCCCACCGACAGGGGCTACGAGCAGTACTTC
abundance: NA; d_gene: NA; j_gene: TRBJ2-1; v_gene: TRBV11-2; CDR3aa: CASSLGLALAWGEQFF; CDR3nt: TGTGCCAGCAGCTTAGGTTTGGCCCTAGCGTGGGGCGAGCAGTTCTTC
abundance: NA; d_gene: NA; j_gene: TRBJ1-1; v_gene: TRBV28; CDR3aa: CASTPRGGTEAFF; CDR3nt: TGTGCCAGCACCCCCCGCGGTGGCACTGAAGCTTTCTTT
abundance: NA; d_gene: NA; j_gene: TRBJ1-1; v_gene: TRBV14; CDR3aa: CASSQGTAVAEAFF; CDR3nt: TGTGCCAGCAGCCAAGGGACAGCCGTCGCTGAAGCTTTCTTT
abundance: NA; d_gene: NA; j_gene: TRBJ2-7; v_gene: TRBV21-1; CDR3aa: CASSQVKERNGYEQYF; CDR3nt: TGTGCCAGCAGCCAAGTGAAAGAAAGGAATGGGTACGAGCAGTACTTC
abundance: NA; d_gene: NA; j_gene: TRBJ1-1; v_gene: TRBV11-3; CDR3aa: CASSLVIQGGGTEAFF; CDR3nt: TGTGCCAGCAGCTTAGTGATCCAGGGCGGCGGCACTGAAGCTTTCTTT
abundance: NA; d_gene: NA; j_gene: TRBJ1-1; v_gene: TRBV30; CDR3aa: CAWSNLRVFGTEAFF; CDR3nt: TGTGCCTGGAGTAATCTCAGGGTTTTCGGCACTGAAGCTTTCTTT
abundance: NA; d_gene: NA; j_gene: TRBJ2-7; v_gene: TRBV7-9; CDR3aa: CASSGMVVQGRGEQYF; CDR3nt: TGTGCCAGCAGCGGGATGGTGGTGCAGGGAAGGGGCGAGCAGTACTTC
abundance: NA; d_gene: NA; j_gene: TRBJ2-1; v_gene: TRBV6-4; CDR3aa: CASSESGSYNEQFF; CDR3nt: TGTGCCAGCAGTGAATCGGGGTCCTACAATGAGCAGTTCTTC
abundance: NA; d_gene: NA; j_gene: TRBJ2-7; v_gene: TRBV5-1; CDR3aa: CASSLEAASGYEQYF; CDR3nt: TGCGCCAGCAGCTTGGAGGCAGCTTCAGGCTACGAGCAGTACTTC